This T cell receptor (beta chain) emerged from a study of shared clonotypes between healthy human individuals. Study conclusions and caveats: Rarefaction showed sorted-subset sequencing was incomplete despite large depth.

Comments on this clone: Its target is not known.

Clones were read by immunoSEQ multiplex PCR, and TCRdb kept only the in-frame ones, dropping some. The repertoire consists of fewer than 3 million clones, with around 93% occurring once and the leading ten covering around 0.35%. The receptor comes from a man between 18 and 29 years old in good health. Some clones in this sample may be carry-over from other donors' samples. Material: naive CD4+ T cells from PBMCs. Subset of the sample: CD45RA+ positively selected.

The CDR3 bases are TGTGCCAGCTCACTCTACCGGGATCCCAATGAGCAGTTCTTC. This codes for CASSLYRDPNEQFF. V and J are TRBV18 and TRBJ2-1; D is possibly TRBD2 (5 bases). Germline V CDR1 and CDR2: KGHSH, LQKENI. Trimming stripped 4 bases from V and 6 bases from J, with 13 bases between. The CDR3 spans 14 residues.